This T cell receptor beta chain stems from a study of graft-versus-host responses after intestinal transplantation. About the research overall: The study gave all recipients anti-thymocyte globulin induction, then tacrolimus and steroids for two to three years.

Graft samples were processed, releasing intraepithelial and lamina propria lymphocytes. This table comes from immunoSEQ multiplex PCR, and its TCRdb copy is limited to in-frame clones, with some not included. The data hold about 6,000 clones, with 65% to 80% observed a single time. The CDR3 length is 16 residues. CDR1 and CDR2 (germline): MNHNS, SASEGT. Trimming took 4 bases from V and 7 from J, leaving 17 bases between them. Material: ileum tissue, obtained more than 220 days after intestinal transplant. The source is a human patient who received an intestinal transplant, so some T cells may come from the graft donor. The chain is built from TRBV6-1 and TRBJ1-6; maybe TRBD1 (6 bases). CDR3 region: CASSGGQERLNSPLHF. The DNA of the CDR3 is TGTGCCAGCAGTGGGGGGCAGGAAAGACTAAATTCACCCCTCCACTTT.